The rows below give T cell receptor beta chains drawn from one sample of a study of blood T cell repertoires in COVID-19. The table came from immunoSEQ multiplex PCR; TCRdb's copy has only in-frame clones and leaves some out. The table records 250,000 to 350,000 clones, roughly 88% of them present only once. The sequencing sample was made of peripheral blood. These receptors came from a human donor with COVID-19, enrolled during active disease. The donor label of this sample is uncertain. Each CDR3 is given with its conserved first and last residue. A D gene is named only where the DNA matches it firmly. Clone sizes are given selectively: once, few, many, or a class where the clone is expanded.

D gene	J gene	V gene	clone size	CDR3 DNA	CDR3 protein
TRBD2	TRBJ2-2	TRBV7-8	-	TGTGCCAGCAGCCGCGCTGGGGGTAGCGGGAGTGCCGGGGAGCTGTTTTTT	CASSRAGGSGSAGELFF
-	TRBJ1-2	TRBV30	-	TGTGCCTGGGCAACTCAGGGTGACTATGGCTACACCTTC	CAWATQGDYGYTF
-	TRBJ1-1	TRBV9	-	TGTGCCAGCAGTGCAGGTGAGGGAACTGAAGCTTTCTTT	CASSAGEGTEAFF
-	TRBJ1-3	TRBV6-5	-	TGTGCCGCCAATCGGGGGGGGCAGCTCCCGGGCACCATATATTTT	CAANRGGQLPGTIYF
-	TRBJ2-2	TRBV3-1/TRBV3-2	-	TGTGCCAGCAGCCGCGGGACCCAGCCCACCGGGGAGCTGTTTTTT	CASSRGTQPTGELFF
-	TRBJ1-4	TRBV6-6	-	TGTGCCAGCAGTTACGGGCAGGTGTCTGAAAAACTGTTTTTT	CASSYGQVSEKLFF
-	TRBJ2-1	TRBV9	-	TGTGCCAGCAGCGTAGCTCCGGGTAATGAGCAGTTCTTC	CASSVAPGNEQFF
-	TRBJ1-2	TRBV7-9	-	TGTGCCAGCAGCTTTTACATGGTCAACTATGGCTACACCTTC	CASSFYMVNYGYTF
-	TRBJ1-4	TRBV18	-	TGTGCCAGCTCACCGCCAGGGCTCACTAATGAAAAACTGTTTTTT	CASSPPGLTNEKLFF
TRBD1	TRBJ1-1	TRBV4-3	few	TGCGCCAGCAGCCGATTTAAGTCAGGGGGGACTGAAGCTTTCTTT	CASSRFKSGGTEAFF
-	TRBJ2-5	TRBV11-1	-	TGTGCCAGCAGCTTAGAGTCTAGGCAAGAGACCCAGTACTTC	CASSLESRQETQYF
TRBD1	TRBJ1-2	TRBV19	-	TGTGCCAGTAGTACCGCCTTTACAGGGGACTATGGCTACACCTTC	CASSTAFTGDYGYTF
-	TRBJ1-2	TRBV28	-	TGTGCCAGCAGTTTTCAGGGGAACTATGGCTACACCTTC	CASSFQGNYGYTF
-	TRBJ2-5	TRBV7-9	-	TGTGCCAGCAGCTTACTGAATCTACAAGAGACCCAGTACTTC	CASSLLNLQETQYF
-	TRBJ2-2	TRBV4-3	-	TGCGCCAGCAGCTCTACTAGTCGGACCGGGGAGCTGTTTTTT	CASSSTSRTGELFF
-	TRBJ2-1	TRBV5-1	-	TGCGCCAGCAGCTCTAGTCGCAATGAGCAGTTCTTC	CASSSSRNEQFF
-	TRBJ2-2	TRBV5-1	-	TGCGCCAGCAGTCTCTCCGGGACTTCTTACACCGGGGAGCTGTTTTTT	CASSLSGTSYTGELFF
-	TRBJ1-1	TRBV30	-	TGTGCCTGGAGCCGAGGAGGGGAGACTGAAGCTTTCTTT	CAWSRGGETEAFF
TRBD2	TRBJ2-7	TRBV7-2	-	TGTGCCAGCAGCCCGGGACTAGCGGGGATACTAGCCTACGAGCAGTACTTC	CASSPGLAGILAYEQYF
TRBD1	TRBJ2-4	TRBV19	-	TGTGCCAGTAGTATAGTGGGGACAGTCTCGTTAGCCAAAAACATTCAGTACTTC	CASSIVGTVSLAKNIQYF
TRBD2	TRBJ2-1	TRBV5-1	-	TGCGCCAGCAGCCCTGGCACTAGCGGGGCCATTCGGGATGAGCAGTTCTTC	CASSPGTSGAIRDEQFF
TRBD1	TRBJ1-1	TRBV6-5	once	TGTGCCAGCCAAGAGACAGGGTCCGACACTGAAGCTTTCTTT	CASQETGSDTEAFF
TRBD1	TRBJ1-2	TRBV4-3	-	TGCGCCAGCAGCCTCCGGACAGGGTTTTCTAACTATGGCTACACCTTC	CASSLRTGFSNYGYTF
-	TRBJ1-1	TRBV7-2	-	TGTGCCAGCAGCTCCCTCCAGGGCACTGAAGCTTTCTTT	CASSSLQGTEAFF
-	TRBJ1-3	TRBV7-2	-	TGTGCCAGCAGCTCCTTGGGGAGTGCTGGAAACACCATATATTTT	CASSSLGSAGNTIYF
TRBD2	TRBJ2-7	TRBV7-3	-	TGTGCCAGCACTCTAGCGGGAACCTACGAGCAGTACTTC	CASTLAGTYEQYF
TRBD1	TRBJ1-6	TRBV7-8	-	TGTGCCAGCAGCTTCCGGGACAGGAACAATTCACCCCTCCACTTT	CASSFRDRNNSPLHF
TRBD1	TRBJ1-5	TRBV11-2	-	TGTGCCAGCAGCCGTGACAGGGCTCAGCCCCAGCATTTT	CASSRDRAQPQHF
-	TRBJ1-5	TRBV19	-	TGTGCCAGTACCCGCAGGGGTCTAGGACAGCCCCAGCATTTT	CASTRRGLGQPQHF
-	TRBJ2-2	TRBV27	once	TGTGCCAGCAGTTTATCTTCCGTGAGGGCCGGGGAGCTGTTTTTT	CASSLSSVRAGELFF
-	TRBJ1-2	TRBV6-1	-	TGTGCCAGCAGTGATCGTAGGACAGAGACCTTC	CASSDRRTETF
-	TRBJ2-7	TRBV6-5	-	TGTGCCAGCAGTTCCCCAGGGTTGAAGGGCTACGAGCAGTACTTC	CASSSPGLKGYEQYF
-	TRBJ1-5	TRBV24-1	once	TGTGCCACCAGTGGGTCGGTTAATCAGCCCCAGCATTTT	CATSGSVNQPQHF
-	TRBJ1-1	TRBV6-5	-	TGTGCCAGCGCTCGCGGAGATGATTTAACTGAAGCTTTCTTT	CASARGDDLTEAFF
-	TRBJ1-2	TRBV28	-	TGTGCCAGCAGTTTGTTGGGGAGCGGAGCCTATGGCTACACCTTC	CASSLLGSGAYGYTF
-	TRBJ1-6	TRBV7-9	-	TGTGCCAGCAGCTTATCACGAGGGAATAATTCACCCCTCCACTTT	CASSLSRGNNSPLHF
-	TRBJ2-1	TRBV7-9	-	TGTGCCAGCAGCTTCACCAGCTACAATGAGCAGTTCTTC	CASSFTSYNEQFF
-	TRBJ1-6	TRBV11-2	-	TGTGCCAGCAGCTTAGCCACTTACTCACCCCTCCACTTT	CASSLATYSPLHF
-	TRBJ1-1	TRBV24-1	-	TGTGCCACCAGCGAGGGGGAGCAGAACACTGAAGCTTTCTTT	CATSEGEQNTEAFF
-	TRBJ2-7	TRBV3-1/TRBV3-2	-	TGTGCCAGCAGCCAAGGAGGGCCCAAACGGTACTTC	CASSQGGPKRYF
TRBD1	TRBJ1-1	TRBV28	-	TGTGCCAGCCTGACATGGGGACAGCTTAACACTGAAGCTTTCTTT	CASLTWGQLNTEAFF
-	TRBJ2-4	TRBV19	-	TGTGCCAGTAGTATGACGGGAAACATTCAGTACTTC	CASSMTGNIQYF
-	TRBJ2-1	TRBV28	-	TGTGCCAGCAGTTTATGGGCGGGAACCTACAATGAGCAGTTCTTC	CASSLWAGTYNEQFF
-	TRBJ1-5	TRBV30	-	TGTGCCTGGAGTGTGGGCTCGGGCAATCAGCCCCAGCATTTT	CAWSVGSGNQPQHF
-	TRBJ1-5	TRBV14	-	TGTGCCAGCAGCCTGTCGACAAACCAGCCCCAGCATTTT	CASSLSTNQPQHF
TRBD1	TRBJ2-2	TRBV27	many	TGTGCCAGCAGCATGGACAGGGCGAACACCGGGGAGCTGTTTTTT	CASSMDRANTGELFF
TRBD1	TRBJ1-1	TRBV29-1	-	TGCAGCGTTCTGGGGGACAGGGCTGAAGCTTTCTTT	CSVLGDRAEAFF
-	TRBJ2-2	TRBV28	few	TGTGCCAGCAGATTATCTAGCGACACCGGGGAGCTGTTTTTT	CASRLSSDTGELFF
-	TRBJ2-5	TRBV6-5	-	TGTGCCAGCAGTTACGGGGCTAGCGCGCTGGGGACCCAGTACTTC	CASSYGASALGTQYF
-	TRBJ1-1	TRBV7-9	-	TGTGCCAGCAGCTTAGACGCCAGGGTGAACACTGAAGCTTTCTTT	CASSLDARVNTEAFF